These 5 T cell receptor beta chains came from one sample sequenced in a study of blood T cell repertoires in COVID-19. TCRdb's copy holds only in-frame clones and misses some; the assay was immunoSEQ multiplex PCR. This sample yields fewer than 350,000 clones, of which about 85% are seen a single time; 2% to 3% belongs to the top ten. Sequenced: PBMCs or T cells enriched from blood (not recorded which). Source of these receptors: a woman in her 50s who had recovered from COVID-19.

V is TRBV7-2 and J is TRBJ2-7; tentatively, D is TRBD1 (6 bases). Germline V CDR1 and CDR2: SGHTA, FQGNSA. This CDR3 region has 14 residues. V lost 4 bases to trimming and J lost 6 bases, with 16 bases between them. CDR3 loop: CASSSGTRPIEQYF. The CDR3 nucleotides read TGTGCCAGCAGCTCCGGGACACGTCCTATCGAGCAGTACTTC.

A remark on this clone: The limits of the CDR3 on the DNA are not certain, so only TCRdb's listed CDR3 is given. The chain carries TRBV23-1 and TRBJ2-5; the table's D call of TRBD2 was not tested on the DNA. TRBV23-1 is flagged as an ORF with uncertain function. The CDR3 has 18 residues if both end residues are counted. CDR3 amino acids: CASSPLMPSGSFLETQYF.

This clone came up a few times. This chain connects TRBV10-3 to TRBJ2-3; 7 positions match TRBD1. The CDR3 is made up of 13 amino acids. Germline lookup yields CDR1 ENHRY and CDR2 SYGVKD. V shed 10 bases, J shed 5 bases, and the junction held 9 bases outside the gene matches. DNA for the CDR3: TGTGCCACCGGACAGGTCGGGGAAGATACGCAGTATTTT. Residues: CATGQVGEDTQYF.

This chain joins TRBV18 and TRBJ1-1; weak D call: TRBD1 (6 bases). V lost 4 bases and J lost 1, with 10 bases in between. From germline, CDR1 is KGHSH and CDR2 LQKENI. The CDR3 is 14 amino acids. The CDR3 here is CASSLNRANTEAFF. For the CDR3, the DNA is TGTGCCAGCTCACTCAACAGGGCGAACACTGAAGCTTTCTTT.

The chain is built from TRBV7-9 and TRBJ1-1; no firm D call. V lost 3 bases, J lost 1 base, and 3 bases lay in between. The CDR3 is 12 residues long. Germline CDR1 reads SEHNR; CDR2 reads FQNEAQ (reference sequence). CDR3 in DNA: TGTGCCAGCAGCTTCCGGAACACTGAAGCTTTCTTT. This gives the protein CASSFRNTEAFF.